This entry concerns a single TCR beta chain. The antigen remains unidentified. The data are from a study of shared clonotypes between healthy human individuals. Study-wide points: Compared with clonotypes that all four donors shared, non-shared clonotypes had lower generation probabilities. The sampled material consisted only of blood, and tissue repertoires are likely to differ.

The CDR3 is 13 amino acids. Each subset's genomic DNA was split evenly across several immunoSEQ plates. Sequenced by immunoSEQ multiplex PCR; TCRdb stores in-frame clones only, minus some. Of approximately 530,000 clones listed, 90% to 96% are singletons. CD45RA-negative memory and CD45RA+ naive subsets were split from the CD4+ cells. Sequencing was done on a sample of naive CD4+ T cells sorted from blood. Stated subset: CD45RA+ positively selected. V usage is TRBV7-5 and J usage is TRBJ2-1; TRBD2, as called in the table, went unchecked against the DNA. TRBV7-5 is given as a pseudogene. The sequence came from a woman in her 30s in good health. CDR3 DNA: TGTGCCAGCAGCTTAGGCCTAGTAAATGAGCAGTTCTTC. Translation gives CASSLGLVNEQFF.